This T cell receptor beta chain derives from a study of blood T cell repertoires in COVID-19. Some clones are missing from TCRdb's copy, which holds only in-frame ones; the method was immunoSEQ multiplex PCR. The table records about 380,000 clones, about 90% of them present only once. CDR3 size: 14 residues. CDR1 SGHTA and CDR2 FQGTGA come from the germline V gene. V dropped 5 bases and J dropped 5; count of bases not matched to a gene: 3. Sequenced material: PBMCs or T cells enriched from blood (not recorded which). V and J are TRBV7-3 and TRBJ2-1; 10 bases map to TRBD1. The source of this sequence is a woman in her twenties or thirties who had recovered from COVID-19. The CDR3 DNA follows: TGTGCCAGCAGCCCGGACAGGGGGGACAATGAGCAGTTCTTC. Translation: CASSPDRGDNEQFF.